The sequence of this TCR beta chain was determined in a study of a mutant IDH1 vaccine in newly diagnosed glioma. About the study: Vaccination began 4-6 weeks post radiotherapy alone, or with temozolomide cycles.

The CDR3 sequence is 13 residues long. Germline V lookup: CDR1 MRHNA, CDR2 SNTAGT. V gave up 3 bases and J gave up 8 bases, with 13 bases separating them. Broader study findings: Induction of immune responses by the vaccine occurred in 85% to 95% of patients.

As for time point: week 5, during vaccination. Alongside topical imiquimod, each dose of vaccine comprised 300 ug of mutant IDH1 20-mer peptide. Tumors from donors were new WHO grade 3 or 4 IDH1-mutant astrocytomas with ATRX loss. A single count supports this clone. Its specificity is unknown. The table came from immunoSEQ multiplex PCR; TCRdb's copy has only in-frame clones and leaves some out. Of around 50,000 clones listed, 90% are singletons. This clonotype originated in a woman aged 40 to 55 with glioma. The sequencing used PBMCs, collected from a glioma patient whose treatment included an IDH1 peptide vaccine. This chain uses TRBV6-4 with TRBJ1-2; tentative D call: TRBD1 (5 bases). CDR3 sequence (DNA): TGTGCCAGCAGTGAGAGGGGAGTGAGCGGCTACACCTTC. It is translated as CASSERGVSGYTF.